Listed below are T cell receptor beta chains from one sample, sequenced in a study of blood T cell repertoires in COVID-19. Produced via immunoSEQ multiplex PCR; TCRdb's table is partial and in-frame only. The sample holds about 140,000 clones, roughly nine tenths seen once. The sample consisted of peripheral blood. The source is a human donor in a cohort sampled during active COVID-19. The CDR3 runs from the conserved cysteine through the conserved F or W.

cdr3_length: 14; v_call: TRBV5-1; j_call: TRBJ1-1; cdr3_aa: CASSLQGGSTEAFF
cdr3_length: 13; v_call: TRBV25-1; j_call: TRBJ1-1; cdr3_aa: CASSEWASSRAFF
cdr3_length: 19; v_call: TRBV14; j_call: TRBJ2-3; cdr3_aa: CASSQDLSFPDLSTDTQYF
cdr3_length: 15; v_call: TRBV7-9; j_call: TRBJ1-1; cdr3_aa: CASSPGTYLNTEAFF
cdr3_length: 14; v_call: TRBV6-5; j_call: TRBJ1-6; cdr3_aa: CASSLQGQGSPLHF
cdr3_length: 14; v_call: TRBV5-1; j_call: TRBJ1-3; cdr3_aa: CASSLEPTGNTIYF
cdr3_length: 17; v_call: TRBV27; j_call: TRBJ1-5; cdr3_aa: CASSPKPTGGSNQPQHF
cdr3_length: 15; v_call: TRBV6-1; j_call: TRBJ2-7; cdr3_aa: CASSEGQTPSYEQYF
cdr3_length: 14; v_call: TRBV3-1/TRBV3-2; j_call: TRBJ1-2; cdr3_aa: CASSLDREVNGYTF
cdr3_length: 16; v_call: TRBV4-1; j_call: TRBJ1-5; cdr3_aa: CASSLQGVYGNQPQHF
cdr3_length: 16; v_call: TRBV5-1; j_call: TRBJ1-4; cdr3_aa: CASSLASGILNEKLFF
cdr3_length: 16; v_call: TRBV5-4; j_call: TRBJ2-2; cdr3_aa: CASSSLAGANTGELFF
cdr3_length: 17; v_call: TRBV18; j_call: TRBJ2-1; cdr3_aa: CASSPPRGASSYNEQFF
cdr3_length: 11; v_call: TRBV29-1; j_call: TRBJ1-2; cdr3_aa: CSVLQGAGYTF
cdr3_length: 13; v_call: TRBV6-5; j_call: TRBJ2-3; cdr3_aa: CASRSRFTDTQYF
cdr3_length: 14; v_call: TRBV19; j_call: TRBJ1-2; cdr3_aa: CASSIGQESYGWTF
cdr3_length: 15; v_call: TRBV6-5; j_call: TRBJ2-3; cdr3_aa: CASSPGTSSTDTQYF
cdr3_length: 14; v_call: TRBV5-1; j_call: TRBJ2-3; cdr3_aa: CASSLETIEDTQYF
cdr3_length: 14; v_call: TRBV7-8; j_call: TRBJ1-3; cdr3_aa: CASSLGTGRNTIYF
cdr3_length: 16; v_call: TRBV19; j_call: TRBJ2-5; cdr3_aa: CASSIHRDRGRETQYF
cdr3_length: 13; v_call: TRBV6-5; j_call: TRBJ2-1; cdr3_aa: CASSYVGGPEQFF
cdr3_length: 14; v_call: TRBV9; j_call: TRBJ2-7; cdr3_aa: CASSVGGDYYEQYF
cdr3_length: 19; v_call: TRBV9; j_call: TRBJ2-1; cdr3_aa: CASSVAFDSGASSYNEQFF
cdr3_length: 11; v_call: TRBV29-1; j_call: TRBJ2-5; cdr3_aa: CSVGGGETQYF
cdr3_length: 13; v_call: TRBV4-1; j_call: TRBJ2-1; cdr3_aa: CASSQSGGNEQFF
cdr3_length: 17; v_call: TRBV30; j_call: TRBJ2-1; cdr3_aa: CAWSDQGGAFSYNEQFF
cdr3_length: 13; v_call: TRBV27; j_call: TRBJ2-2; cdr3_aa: CASSLGRTGELFF
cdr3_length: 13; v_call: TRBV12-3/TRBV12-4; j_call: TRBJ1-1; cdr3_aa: CASRSTTYTEAFF
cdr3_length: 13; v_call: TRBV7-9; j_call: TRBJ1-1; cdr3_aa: CASSSRGNTEAFF
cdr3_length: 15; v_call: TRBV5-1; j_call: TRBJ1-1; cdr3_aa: CASSLWTGVNTEAFF
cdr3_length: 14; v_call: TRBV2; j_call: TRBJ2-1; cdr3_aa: CASLPSGGYNEQFF
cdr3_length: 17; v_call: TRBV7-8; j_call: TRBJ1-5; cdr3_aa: CASSSGLEVSHNQPQHF
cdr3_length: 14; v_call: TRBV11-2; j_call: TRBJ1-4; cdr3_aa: CASSLDTNSEKLFF
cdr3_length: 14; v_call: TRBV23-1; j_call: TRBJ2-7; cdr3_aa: CASSPWTGGNEQYF
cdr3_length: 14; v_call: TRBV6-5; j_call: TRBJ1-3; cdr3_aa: CASSNGGDGNTIYF
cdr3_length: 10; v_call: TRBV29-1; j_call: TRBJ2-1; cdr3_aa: CSGRMSEQFF
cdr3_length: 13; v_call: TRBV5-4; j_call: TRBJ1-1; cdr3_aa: CASSLYREGGAFF
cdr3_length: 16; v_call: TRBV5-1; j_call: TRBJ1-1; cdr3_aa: CASRLGQGVLNTEAFF
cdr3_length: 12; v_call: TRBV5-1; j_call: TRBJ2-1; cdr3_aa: CASSLEQGLQFF
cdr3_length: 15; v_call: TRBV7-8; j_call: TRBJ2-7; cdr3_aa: CASSTGTGQSYEQYF
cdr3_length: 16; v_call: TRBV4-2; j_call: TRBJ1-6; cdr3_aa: CASSPSVTAGGSPLHF
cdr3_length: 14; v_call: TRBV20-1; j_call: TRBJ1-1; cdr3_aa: CSASPPGMNTEAFF
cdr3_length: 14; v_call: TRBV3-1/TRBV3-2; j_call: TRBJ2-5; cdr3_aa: CASSHLGQEETQYF
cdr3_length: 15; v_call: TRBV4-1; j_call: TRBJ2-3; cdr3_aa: CASSQVMGARDTQYF
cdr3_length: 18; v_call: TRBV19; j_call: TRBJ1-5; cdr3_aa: CASSIGPYNRGGGQPQHF
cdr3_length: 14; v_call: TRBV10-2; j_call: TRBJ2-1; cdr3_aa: CAISLAGGYNEQFF
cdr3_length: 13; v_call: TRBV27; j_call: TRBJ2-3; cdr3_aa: CASSPPTADTQYF
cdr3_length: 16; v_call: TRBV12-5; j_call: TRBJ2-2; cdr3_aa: CASGWPGGGDTGELFF
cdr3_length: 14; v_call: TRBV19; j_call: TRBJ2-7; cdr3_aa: CASSIGLAGYEQYF
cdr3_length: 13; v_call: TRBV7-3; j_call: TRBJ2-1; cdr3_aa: CASSAGQLNEQFF
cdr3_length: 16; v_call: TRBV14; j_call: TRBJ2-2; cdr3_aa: CASSQDGLARTGELFF
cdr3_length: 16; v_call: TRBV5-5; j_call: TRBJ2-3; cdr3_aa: CASSPGVAVSTDTQYF
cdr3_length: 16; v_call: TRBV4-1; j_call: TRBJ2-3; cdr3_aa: CASSRGGRETTDTQYF
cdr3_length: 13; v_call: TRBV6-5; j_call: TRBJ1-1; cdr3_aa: CASSSGWATEAFF